This T cell receptor (beta chain) stems from a study of identical twins. Overall study findings and caveats: There was an excess of low generation probability in the out-of-frame alpha sequences that twins shared. Models came in too low on out-of-frame TCR alpha sharing in monozygotic twins.

There are 13 residues in the CDR3. The germline gives CDR1 DFQATT, CDR2 SNEGSKA (reference sequence). V gave up 4 bases and J gave up 3 bases; unmatched junction bases: 2. TCRdb reprocessed the 5' RACE reads via MiXCR and lists one record per CDR3 protein. The profile shows approximately 300,000 distinct CDR3 sequences, 8.5% to 9.5% of them singletons. In this sample, this clonotype turned up a few times. Antigen unknown. The data were also submitted as part of a second study, on yellow fever vaccine responses in identical twins.

The chain employs TRBV20-1 and TRBJ2-1, with TRBD2 identical over 8 bases. The sample was CD8+ T cells sorted from blood. The TCR sequence derives from a woman aged 18-35 years in good health. CDR3 nucleotide sequence: TGCAGTGCTAATCGGGAGGGCTACAATGAGCAGTTCTTC. This encodes CSANREGYNEQFF.